The clone carrying this T cell receptor beta chain appeared a single time. Its antigen is not identified. TEMRA cells were FACS-enriched and CD8+ and CD4+ T cells negatively isolated. This sample is drawn from a study of CD8 T cells in Susac syndrome. An amount of RNA that ranged from roughly 0.5 to 1 ug was reverse transcribed with random hexamers. TCRdb called the immunoSEQ multiplex PCR reads again in MiXCR, with one record for every CDR3 protein. The sample lists about 50,000 distinct CDR3 sequences, around 93% occurring once. In germline, CDR1 is MNHNY, CDR2 SVGAGI (reference sequence). This CDR3 has 11 residues. V was clipped by 4 bases and J by 16 bases, with 11 bases between them. Study-wide results and limits: Regarding the TCR sequencing and HLA analysis, the study admitted that a relatively small number of individuals were involved.

This clonotype was obtained from a human donor with multiple sclerosis. Sequenced input: CD8+ T cells from PBMCs. The rearrangement links TRBV6-6 to TRBJ1-6; D is possibly TRBD1 (6 bases). CDR3 residues: CASSSGQGLHF. The CDR3 DNA follows: TGTGCCAGCAGTTCTGGTCAGGGGCTCCACTTT.